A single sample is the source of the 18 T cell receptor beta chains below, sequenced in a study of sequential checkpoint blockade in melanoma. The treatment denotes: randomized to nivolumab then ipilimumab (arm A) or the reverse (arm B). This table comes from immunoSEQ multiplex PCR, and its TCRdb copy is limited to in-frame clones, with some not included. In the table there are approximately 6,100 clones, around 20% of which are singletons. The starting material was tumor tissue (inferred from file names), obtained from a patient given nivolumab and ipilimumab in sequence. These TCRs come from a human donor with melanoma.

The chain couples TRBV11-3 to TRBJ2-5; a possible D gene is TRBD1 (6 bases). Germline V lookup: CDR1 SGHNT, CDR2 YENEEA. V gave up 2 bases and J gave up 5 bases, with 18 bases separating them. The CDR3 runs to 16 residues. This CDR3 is CASSLSQGRILETQYF. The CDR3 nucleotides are TGTGCCAGCAGCTTATCGCAGGGGCGAATCTTGGAGACCCAGTACTTC. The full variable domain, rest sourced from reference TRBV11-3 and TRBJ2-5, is EAGVVQSPRYKIIEKKQPVAFWCNPISGHNTLYWYLQNLGQGPELLIRYENEEAVDDSQLPKDRFSAERLKGVDSTLKIQPAELGDSAVYLCASSLSQGRILETQYFGPGTRLLVL.

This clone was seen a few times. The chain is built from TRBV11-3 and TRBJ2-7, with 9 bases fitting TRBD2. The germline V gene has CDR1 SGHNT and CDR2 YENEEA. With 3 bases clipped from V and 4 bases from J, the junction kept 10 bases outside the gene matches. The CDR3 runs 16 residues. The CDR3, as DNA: TGTGCCAGCAGCTTGACTAGCGGTTGGGCGGATTACGAGCAGTACTTC. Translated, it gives CASSLTSGWADYEQYF.

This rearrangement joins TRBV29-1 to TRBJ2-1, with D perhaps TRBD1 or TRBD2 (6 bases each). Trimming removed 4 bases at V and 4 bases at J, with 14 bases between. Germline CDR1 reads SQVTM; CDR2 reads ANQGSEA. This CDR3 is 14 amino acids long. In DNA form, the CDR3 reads TGCAGCGTTGCGGGGGCCCCAAATTACAATGAGCAGTTCTTC. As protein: CSVAGAPNYNEQFF.

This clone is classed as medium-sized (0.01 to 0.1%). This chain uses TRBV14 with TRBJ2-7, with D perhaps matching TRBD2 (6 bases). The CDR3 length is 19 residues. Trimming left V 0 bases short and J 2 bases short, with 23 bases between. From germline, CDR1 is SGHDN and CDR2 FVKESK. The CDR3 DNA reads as TGTGCCAGCAGCCAAGATGAAGGACGCCGGGAGAGCGGAACCTACGAGCAGTACTTC. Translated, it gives CASSQDEGRRESGTYEQYF.

Here the CDR3 DNA reads TGCGCCAGCAGCTTGGAGGGGACAGGCTCTGGCTACACCTTC. Encoded protein: CASSLEGTGSGYTF. This chain joins TRBV5-1 and TRBJ1-2; TRBD1 agrees at 8 bases. J lost 7 bases, V lost 0 bases, and 5 bases had no gene match. This CDR3 is 14 amino acids long. The germline V gene encodes CDR1 SGHRS and CDR2 YFSETQ.

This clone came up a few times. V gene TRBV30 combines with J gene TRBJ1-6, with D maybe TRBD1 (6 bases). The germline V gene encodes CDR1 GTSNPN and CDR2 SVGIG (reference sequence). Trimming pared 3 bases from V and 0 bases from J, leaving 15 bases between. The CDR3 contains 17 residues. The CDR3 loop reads CAWRGQSTSSYNSPLHF. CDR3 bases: TGTGCCTGGAGAGGACAGTCAACCAGCTCCTATAATTCACCCCTCCACTTT. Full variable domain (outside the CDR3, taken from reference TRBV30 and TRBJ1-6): SQTIHQWPATLVQPVGSPLSLECTVEGTSNPNLYWYRQAAGRGLQLLFYSVGIGQISSEVPQNLSASRPQDRQFILSSKKLLLSDSGFYLCAWRGQSTSSYNSPLHFGNGTRLTVT.

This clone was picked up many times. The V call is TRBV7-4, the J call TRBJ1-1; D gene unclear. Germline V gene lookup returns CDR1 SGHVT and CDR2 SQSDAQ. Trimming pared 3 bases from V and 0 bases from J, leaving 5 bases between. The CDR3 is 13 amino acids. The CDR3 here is CASSFGLNTEAFF. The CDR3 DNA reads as TGTGCCAGCAGCTTCGGTTTGAACACTGAAGCTTTCTTT.

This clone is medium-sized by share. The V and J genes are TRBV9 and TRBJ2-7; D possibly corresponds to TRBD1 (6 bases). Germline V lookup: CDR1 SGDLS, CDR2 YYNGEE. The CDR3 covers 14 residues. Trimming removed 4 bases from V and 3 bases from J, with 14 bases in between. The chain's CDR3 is CASSPTPRGYEQYF. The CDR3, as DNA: TGTGCCAGCAGCCCGACTCCCAGGGGCTACGAGCAGTACTTC. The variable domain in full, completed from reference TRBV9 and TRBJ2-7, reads DSGVTQTPKHLITATGQRVTLRCSPRSGDLSVYWYQQSLDQGLQFLIQYYNGEERAKGNILERFSAQQFPDLHSELNLSSLELGDSALYFCASSPTPRGYEQYFGPGTRLTVT.

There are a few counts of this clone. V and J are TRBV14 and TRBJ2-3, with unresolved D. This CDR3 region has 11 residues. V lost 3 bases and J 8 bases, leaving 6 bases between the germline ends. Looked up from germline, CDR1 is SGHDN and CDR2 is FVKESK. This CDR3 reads CASSQRGTQYF. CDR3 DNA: TGTGCCAGCAGCCAGAGAGGTACGCAGTATTTT. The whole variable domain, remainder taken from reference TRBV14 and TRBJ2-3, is EAGVTQFPSHSVIEKGQTVTLRCDPISGHDNLYWYRRVMGKEIKFLLHFVKESKQDESGMPNNRFLAERTGGTYSTLKVQPAELEDSGVYFCASSQRGTQYFGPGTRLTVL.

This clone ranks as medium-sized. The CDR3 loop is CASRPTSGANTGELFF. CDR3 DNA: TGTGCCAGCAGACCTACTAGCGGGGCGAACACCGGGGAGCTGTTTTTT. V is TRBV11-3 and J is TRBJ2-2, with TRBD2 matching over 10 bases. CDR3 length equals 16 residues. The V gene's germline CDR1 is SGHNT and CDR2 YENEEA. J was trimmed by 0 bases and V by 6 bases; bases with no gene match: 4.

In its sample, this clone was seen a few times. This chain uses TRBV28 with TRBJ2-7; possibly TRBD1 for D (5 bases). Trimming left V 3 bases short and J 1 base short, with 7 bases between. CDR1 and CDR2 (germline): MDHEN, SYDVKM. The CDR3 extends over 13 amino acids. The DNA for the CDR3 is TGTGCCAGCAGTTTGACAGTTTCCTACGAGCAGTACTTC. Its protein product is CASSLTVSYEQYF. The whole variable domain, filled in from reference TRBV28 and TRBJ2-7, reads DVKVTQSSRYLVKRTGEKVFLECVQDMDHENMFWYRQDPGLGLRLIYFSYDVKMKEKGDIPEGYSVSREKKERFSLILESASTNQTSMYLCASSLTVSYEQYFGPGTRLTVT.

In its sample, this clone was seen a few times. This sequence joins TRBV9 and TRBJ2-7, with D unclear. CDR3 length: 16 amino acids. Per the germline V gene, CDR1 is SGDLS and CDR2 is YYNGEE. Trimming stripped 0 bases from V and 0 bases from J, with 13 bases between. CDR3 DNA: TGTGCCAGCAGCGTAGATGGGCAGGTGAGCTCCTACGAGCAGTACTTC. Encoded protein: CASSVDGQVSSYEQYF.

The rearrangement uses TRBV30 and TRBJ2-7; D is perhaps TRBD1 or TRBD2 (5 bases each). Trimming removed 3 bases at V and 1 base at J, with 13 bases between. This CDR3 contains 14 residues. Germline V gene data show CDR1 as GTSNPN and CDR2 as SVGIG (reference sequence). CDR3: CAWSPGGISYEQYF. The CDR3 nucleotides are TGTGCCTGGAGCCCTGGGGGTATTTCCTACGAGCAGTACTTC.

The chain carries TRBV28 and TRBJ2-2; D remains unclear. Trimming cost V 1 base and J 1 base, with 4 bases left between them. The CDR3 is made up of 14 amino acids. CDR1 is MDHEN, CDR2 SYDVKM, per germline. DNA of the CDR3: TGTGCCAGCAGTTTATCAGGGAACACCGGGGAGCTGTTTTTT. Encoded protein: CASSLSGNTGELFF.

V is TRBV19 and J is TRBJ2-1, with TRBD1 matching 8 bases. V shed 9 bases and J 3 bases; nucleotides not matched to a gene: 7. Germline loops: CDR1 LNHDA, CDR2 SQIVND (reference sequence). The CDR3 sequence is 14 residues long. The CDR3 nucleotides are TGTGCCAGCCGGAGGACAGGGCACTACAATGAGCAGTTCTTC. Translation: CASRRTGHYNEQFF.

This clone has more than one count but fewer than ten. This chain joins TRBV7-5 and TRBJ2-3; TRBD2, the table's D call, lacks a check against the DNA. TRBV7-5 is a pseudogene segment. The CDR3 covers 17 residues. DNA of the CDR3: TGTGCCAGCAGCTCCGGACTAGCGGGAGGACTCACAGATACGCAGTATTTT. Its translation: CASSSGLAGGLTDTQYF.

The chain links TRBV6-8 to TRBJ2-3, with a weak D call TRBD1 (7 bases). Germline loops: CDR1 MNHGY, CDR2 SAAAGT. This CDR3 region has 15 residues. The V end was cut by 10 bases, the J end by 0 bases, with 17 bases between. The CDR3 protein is CATLAGQTSTDTQYF. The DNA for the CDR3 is TGTGCCACCCTCGCGGGACAGACTAGCACAGATACGCAGTATTTT.

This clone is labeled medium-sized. The CDR3 DNA follows: TGCGCCAGCAGACCCGCCGGGACAGTTGGCAACACCATATATTTT. This codes for CASRPAGTVGNTIYF. This rearrangement joins TRBV4-1 to TRBJ1-3, with TRBD1 matching 7 bases. The germline CDR1 and CDR2 sequences are MGHRA and YSYEKL. V lost 6 bases to trimming and J lost 7 bases; unmatched junction nucleotides: 12. CDR3 size: 15 residues.